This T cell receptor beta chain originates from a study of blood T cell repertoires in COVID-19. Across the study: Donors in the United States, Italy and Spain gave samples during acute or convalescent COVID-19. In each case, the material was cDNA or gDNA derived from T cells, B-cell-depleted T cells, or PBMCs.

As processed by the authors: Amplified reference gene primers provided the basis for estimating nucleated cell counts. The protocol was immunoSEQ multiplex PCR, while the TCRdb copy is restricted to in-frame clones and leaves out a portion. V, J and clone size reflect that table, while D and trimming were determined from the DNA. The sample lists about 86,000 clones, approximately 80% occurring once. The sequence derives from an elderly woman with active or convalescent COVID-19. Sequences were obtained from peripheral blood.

The CDR3 region has the DNA TGCAGCGTGGGAAAGGGACAGGCCCAAGAGACCCAGTACTTC. This gives the protein CSVGKGQAQETQYF. V gene TRBV29-1 combines with J gene TRBJ2-5; 8 positions agree with TRBD1. The CDR3 is 14 residues long. Germline assignment: CDR1 SQVTM and CDR2 ANQGSEA. V was pared by 6 bases and J by 1 base, with 7 bases of the junction left unmatched.